These T cell receptor beta chains were read from a single sample in a study of metastatic and nonmetastatic thyroid tumors. Through MiXCR, TCRdb re-clonotyped the PCR reads. Here the sample spans some 22,000 clones, about a sixth being singletons. Sequencing was done on a sample of blood. The receptors were sampled from a male donor with papillary thyroid cancer or a benign thyroid nodule (not recorded which). Some clones in this sample may be carry-over from other donors' samples. Each CDR3 is given with its conserved first and last residue. Each record gives: CDR3 length, clone size, V gene, D gene, J gene, CDR3 DNA, CDR3 protein. The D gene is left open where the match is weak. Clone size is not always given. Where it is, it says once, few, many or a class for expanded clones.

>14|many|TRBV7-2|NA|TRBJ2-1
TGTGCCAGCAGCTTAGCGGGGGGCCCGCTTGAGCAGTTCTTC
CASSLAGGPLEQFF
>15|many|TRBV5-1|TRBD1|TRBJ1-2
TGCGCCAGCAGCGTAGCAACCGGGACAGGGGATGGCTACACCTTC
CASSVATGTGDGYTF
>15|NA|TRBV20-1|NA|TRBJ2-2
TGCAGTGCTAGTCCCGGGAGAGGTGTCCCCTGGGAGCTGTTTTTT
CSASPGRGVPWELFF
>11|few|TRBV6-1|NA|TRBJ2-1
TGTGCCAGCACCATCTCCTATGAGCAGTTCTTC
CASTISYEQFF
>11|many|TRBV18|NA|TRBJ2-5
TGTGCCAGCTCACCAGGGGAGACCCAGTACTTC
CASSPGETQYF
>15|many|TRBV20-1|NA|TRBJ2-7
TGCAGTGCCAGGGGGCTAGCGGACTCCTCCTACGAGCAGTACTTC
CSARGLADSSYEQYF
>14|many|TRBV3-1|NA|TRBJ1-1
TGTGCCAGCAGCCAATCTAGAGGGGACTCTGAAGCTTTCTTT
CASSQSRGDSEAFF
>12|NA|TRBV2|NA|TRBJ2-5
TGTGCCAGCAGTGGGATCGCAGAGACCCAGTACTTC
CASSGIAETQYF
>15|many|TRBV7-2|NA|TRBJ2-3
TGTGCCAGCAGCCTTGAACTAGCTACGACAGATACGCAGTATTTT
CASSLELATTDTQYF
>14|many|TRBV2|NA|TRBJ1-5
TGTGCCAGCAGAAGACAGATTAGCAATCAGCCCCAGCATTTT
CASRRQISNQPQHF
>13|many|TRBV20-1|TRBD2|TRBJ2-2
TGCAGTGCTAAGCGGGAGAACACCGGGGAGCTGTTTTTT
CSAKRENTGELFF
>16|NA|TRBV7-6|NA|TRBJ2-7
TGTGCCAGCAGCCCGGGACATTCCCTTCCAGTCTACGAGCAGTACTTC
CASSPGHSLPVYEQYF
>15|many|TRBV5-1|NA|TRBJ1-1
TGCGCCAGCAGCTTGGGCCACAGGGTGAACACTGAAGCTTTCTTT
CASSLGHRVNTEAFF
>15|NA|TRBV4-2|NA|TRBJ2-7
TGTGCCAGCAGCCAAGATACAGGGAGCTCCTACGAGCAGTACTTC
CASSQDTGSSYEQYF
>16|NA|TRBV7-8|NA|TRBJ1-5
TGTGCCAGCAGCTTCCAACCGAGAGCGGGCGCTCAGCCCCAGCATTTT
CASSFQPRAGAQPQHF
>15|NA|TRBV7-2|TRBD1|TRBJ2-7
TGTGCCAGCAGCTCCCGCGCGGGACAGGGCTACGAGCAGTACTTC
CASSSRAGQGYEQYF
>10|medium-sized|TRBV6-1|NA|TRBJ1-5
TGTGCCGGCGGACGTCAGCCCCAGCATTTT
CAGGRQPQHF
>14|medium-sized|TRBV20-1|NA|TRBJ1-6
TGCAGTGCTAGAGGGGGACAAAATAATTCACCCCTCCACTTT
CSARGGQNNSPLHF
>12|many|TRBV12-3/TRBV12-4|TRBD1|TRBJ1-1
TGTGCCAGCAGCCAGGGGGGCACTGAAGCTTTCTTT
CASSQGGTEAFF
>14|many|TRBV7-3|TRBD2|TRBJ2-1
TGTGCCAGCAGCGCAGGACTAGCGAGCGATGAGCAGTTCTTC
CASSAGLASDEQFF
>14|NA|TRBV3-1|NA|TRBJ2-7
TGTGCCAGCAGCCATAGTGACAGGTCTGGGGAGCAGTACTTC
CASSHSDRSGEQYF
>16|many|TRBV5-6|NA|TRBJ2-7
TGTGCCAGCAGCTCCGGACTGGGGATGAGGTGGTACGAGCAGTACTTC
CASSSGLGMRWYEQYF
>11|medium-sized|TRBV20-1|NA|TRBJ1-1
TGCAGTGCTAGAGATGTGGGTGAAGCTTTCTTT
CSARDVGEAFF
>16|many|TRBV5-1|TRBD1|TRBJ1-4
TGCGCCAGCAGCAGGGGACAGACGGCAACTAATGAAAAACTGTTTTTT
CASSRGQTATNEKLFF
>17|many|TRBV5-1|TRBD2|TRBJ2-7
TGCGCCAGCAGGCCGGGAGGGAGCGGGGGATCGACCTACGAGCAGTACTTC
CASRPGGSGGSTYEQYF
>11|NA|TRBV29-1|NA|TRBJ2-7
TGCAGCGTTGCCTCGAACTACGAGCAGTACTTC
CSVASNYEQYF
>13|few|TRBV2|NA|TRBJ1-5
TGTGCCAGCAGTAGACAGGTGAATCAGCCCCAGCATTTT
CASSRQVNQPQHF
>12|many|TRBV9|NA|TRBJ2-4
TGTGCCAGCAGCGTCCAGGGGGGCATTCAGTACTTC
CASSVQGGIQYF
>16|many|TRBV5-4|NA|TRBJ1-1
TGTGCCAGCAGCGCGGGCAGGGTCCGCAGTTCCACTGAAGCTTTCTTT
CASSAGRVRSSTEAFF
>14|NA|TRBV19|NA|TRBJ1-2
TGTGCCAGTAGTATATTAAGGGTCGGGTATGGCTACACCTTC
CASSILRVGYGYTF
>14|many|TRBV20-1|NA|TRBJ2-5
TGCAGTGCAGGAAGAGTTCGGGGGTGGGAGACCCAGTACTTC
CSAGRVRGWETQYF
>13|NA|TRBV18|NA|TRBJ1-1
TGTGCCAGCTCACCACCGGGGCGTCAGGGGTGGTTCTTT
CASSPPGRQGWFF
>14|many|TRBV20-1|TRBD2|TRBJ2-7
TGCAGTGCTGGAAAAGCGGGGGGGCCCTACGAGCAGTACTTC
CSAGKAGGPYEQYF
>13|medium-sized|TRBV6-1|NA|TRBJ1-5
TGTGCCAGCAGTAAAGACCAGAATCAGCCCCAGCATTTT
CASSKDQNQPQHF
>13|many|TRBV7-3|NA|TRBJ2-3
TGTGCCAGCAGCCTCCGCAGGGAGGATACGCAGTATTTT
CASSLRREDTQYF
>12|many|TRBV28|NA|TRBJ2-4
TGTGCCAGCAGCGGGATGGGGAACATTCAGTACTTC
CASSGMGNIQYF
>15|NA|TRBV2|TRBD2|TRBJ2-7
TGTGCCAGCAGTGAAACGGGAGGGCCGGGCTACGAGCAGTACTTC
CASSETGGPGYEQYF
>14|once|TRBV20-1|TRBD2|TRBJ2-7
TGCAGTGCTAGACTAGCGGGGGGGCTCCACGAGCAGTACTTC
CSARLAGGLHEQYF
>17|NA|TRBV20-1|TRBD2|TRBJ2-1
TGCAGTGCTAGAGATGCTCAGCGGGACCCTTCCTACAATGAGCAGTTCTTC
CSARDAQRDPSYNEQFF
>18|many|TRBV7-8|TRBD1|TRBJ2-1
TGTGCCAGCAGTCATCCGCAAGGCATCAGGGGGACCTACAATGAGCAGTTCTTC
CASSHPQGIRGTYNEQFF
>16|once|TRBV5-4|NA|TRBJ2-1
TGTGCCAGCAGCTTCTTAGGAGCGGTTATTTACAATGAGCAGTTCTTC
CASSFLGAVIYNEQFF
>12|NA|TRBV20-1|NA|TRBJ1-1
TGCAGTGCTCATCCTCAGGGGACTGAAGCTTTCTTT
CSAHPQGTEAFF
>14|many|TRBV5-5|TRBD1|TRBJ1-1
TGTGCCAGCAGCGCAGGGGGCTGGGACACTGAAGCTTTCTTT
CASSAGGWDTEAFF
>15|NA|TRBV6-1|TRBD1|TRBJ2-7
TGTGCCAGCAGCCCCGGACAGGGCCGCGGTTACGAGCAGTACTTC
CASSPGQGRGYEQYF
>16|many|TRBV3-1|NA|TRBJ2-2
TGTGCCAGCAGCCCCCTTCGGGCTCCGAACACCGGGGAGCTGTTTTTT
CASSPLRAPNTGELFF
>13|many|TRBV6-1|TRBD2|TRBJ2-2
TGTGCCAGCGGGACTAGTCTTGTCGGGGAGCTGTTTTTT
CASGTSLVGELFF
>14|NA|TRBV7-2|NA|TRBJ1-6
TGTGCCAGCAGTTGGACGGACTATAGTTCACCCCTCCACTTT
CASSWTDYSSPLHF
>16|many|TRBV4-1|TRBD1|TRBJ2-5
TGCGCCAGCAGCCAAGTTGGGACAGGAGGGGGAGAGACCCAGTACTTC
CASSQVGTGGGETQYF
>14|NA|TRBV28|NA|TRBJ1-2
TGTGCCAGCACGCCTCTTGGGGTGGGGGGGCGCTACACCTTC
CASTPLGVGGRYTF
>15|NA|TRBV30|NA|TRBJ2-1
TGTGCCTTGTCCACCTTGGGACGGTTGGGCGATGAGCATTTCTTC
CALSTLGRLGDEHFF
>15|few|TRBV24-1|TRBD1|TRBJ2-7
TGTGCCACCAGTGATTCCCGGACAGGCCCCTACGAGCAGTACTTC
CATSDSRTGPYEQYF
>13|many|TRBV9|TRBD1|TRBJ1-6
TGTGCCAGCAGCGTAGGGACAGGGAATACCCTCCACTTT
CASSVGTGNTLHF
>15|many|TRBV14|NA|TRBJ2-7
TGTGCCAGCAGCCAAGATTCCGGTATTGGCTACGAGCAGTACTTC
CASSQDSGIGYEQYF
>12|medium-sized|TRBV6-1|NA|TRBJ2-7
TGTGCCAGCAGTGATATGGGGTACGAGCAGTACTTC
CASSDMGYEQYF
>13|few|TRBV27|NA|TRBJ2-1
TGTGCCAGCAGTTTAGCGAGCGGCAATGAGCAGTTCTTC
CASSLASGNEQFF
>11|many|TRBV6-1|NA|TRBJ1-1
TGTGCCTCCCTGGCGGGGGGGGAAGCTTTCTTT
CASLAGGEAFF
>16|many|TRBV6-1|TRBD1|TRBJ1-6
TGTGCCAGCAGTTCCCTGAGGACAGGGGCTAATTCACCCCTCCACTTT
CASSSLRTGANSPLHF
>16|many|TRBV28|TRBD2|TRBJ2-1
TGTGCCAGCAGTTCGACTAGCGGGAGGGCGGTCGATGAGCAGTTCTTC
CASSSTSGRAVDEQFF
>14|many|TRBV6-1|TRBD2|TRBJ2-1
TGTGCCGGGGGACTAGCGGGAGGTCCTGGTGAGCAGTTCTTC
CAGGLAGGPGEQFF
>15|few|TRBV15|NA|TRBJ2-1
TGTGCCACCAGCAGAGAGGAGGGGGAATACAATGAGCAGTTCTTC
CATSREEGEYNEQFF